These 6 T cell receptor beta chains were all obtained from the same sample, sequenced in a study of blood T cells in healthy people across ages. With a J-beta primer mix and a sample-barcoded 5' primer, a second PCR ran about 7 to 11 cycles. TCRdb re-analysed the 5' RACE reads in MiXCR, keeping a single row per CDR3 protein. The sample shows approximately 2,000,000 distinct CDR3 sequences, around 42% of them seen only once. Sequenced material: blood. The receptors were gathered from a human donor in good health.

This clonotype was seen a single time. V is TRBV7-8 and J is TRBJ1-5, with D unclear. The V end was cut by 0 bases, the J end by 7 bases, with 10 bases between. Germline V gene sequence: CDR1 SGHVS, CDR2 FQNEAQ. CDR3 length equals 14 residues. The chain's CDR3 is CASSLAPGRQPQHF. CDR3 nucleotide sequence: TGTGCCAGCAGCTTAGCTCCCGGGAGGCAGCCCCAGCATTTT.

The V call is TRBV15, the J call TRBJ2-7; 7 bases agree with TRBD2. J gave up 6 bases and V 5 bases, and 7 bases lay outside the gene matches. Germline V gene lookup returns CDR1 LNHNV and CDR2 YYDKDF (reference sequence). This CDR3 has 13 residues. In nucleotides, the CDR3 is TGTGCCACCAGCGGGTGGGGGGGTTTCGAGCAGTACTTC. Its translation: CATSGWGGFEQYF. The full variable domain, in which reference TRBV15 and TRBJ2-7 provide the parts outside the CDR3, is DAMVIQNPRYQVTQFGKPVTLSCSQTLNHNVMYWYQQKSSQAPKLLFHYYDKDFNNEADTPDNFQSRRPNTSFCFLDIRSPGLGDTAMYLCATSGWGGFEQYFGPGTRLTVT.

This clonotype was found a few times. The chain has TRBV11-1 and TRBJ2-5; D perhaps matches TRBD1 (6 bases). Trimming removed 1 base at V and 5 bases at J, with 17 bases between. This CDR3 has 16 amino acids. Germline loops: CDR1 SGHAT, CDR2 FQDESV (reference sequence). The CDR3 region has the DNA TGTGCCAGCAGCTTAGGTCGGACAGCTAAGCTGGAGACCCAGTACTTC. Its translation: CASSLGRTAKLETQYF. Complete variable domain (other parts from reference TRBV11-1 and TRBJ2-5): EAEVAQSPRYKITEKSQAVAFWCDPISGHATLYWYRQILGQGPELLVQFQDESVVDDSQLPKDRFSAERLKGVDSTLKIQPAELGDSAMYLCASSLGRTAKLETQYFGPGTRLLVL.

This clonotype appeared a few times. The J gene is TRBJ2-3, the V gene TRBV6-5, with D possibly called TRBD1 or TRBD2 (5 bases each). The CDR3 is 16 amino acids. Germline V lookup: CDR1 MNHEY, CDR2 SVGAGI. The ends were cut back, 6 bases at V and 2 bases at J, with 18 bases in the middle. CDR3 in amino acids: CASSSDWGIYTDTQYF. The CDR3 region has the DNA TGTGCCAGCAGCTCCGATTGGGGGATATACACAGATACGCAGTATTTT.

Comment on this clonotype: A much more abundant neighbour one base away suggests this may be a read error. The V gene is TRBV7-2, the J gene TRBJ2-3; D gene unclear. The CDR3 runs to 12 residues. Germline CDR1 is SGHTA and CDR2 is FQGNSA. CDR3 coding DNA: TGTGCCAACAGCTTACCAAACTCCCGCAGGTATTTT. It encodes CANSLPNSRRYF.

The sample holds a few counts of this clonotype. The rearrangement joins TRBV12-3 or TRBV12-4 to TRBJ2-1, with D uncertain. Trimming removed 5 bases from V and 8 bases from J, with 10 bases in between. The CDR3 covers 12 residues. CDR3 loop: CASSRGRDEQFF. CDR3 sequence (DNA): TGTGCCAGCAGTCGTGGACGGGATGAGCAGTTCTTC.